This TCR beta chain stems from a study of blood T cell repertoires in COVID-19. Repertoires were generated with immunoSEQ multiplex PCR, while TCRdb's copy carries only in-frame clones and drops some. The sample records a few hundred thousand clones, 80% to 90% being singletons. Sequencing was performed on PBMCs or T cells enriched from blood (not recorded which). The sequence came from a man aged 18 to 35 who had recovered from COVID-19.

CDR3 sequence: CASSYVQGDSPLHF. The CDR3 DNA sequence: TGTGCCAGCAGTTACGTGCAGGGGGATTCACCCCTCCACTTT. The chain combines TRBV6-6 with TRBJ1-6, with 7 nucleotides matching TRBD1. The CDR3 runs 14 residues. V dropped 2 bases and J dropped 8; count of bases not matched to a gene: 3. Germline CDR1 MNHNY, CDR2 SVGAGI (reference sequence).